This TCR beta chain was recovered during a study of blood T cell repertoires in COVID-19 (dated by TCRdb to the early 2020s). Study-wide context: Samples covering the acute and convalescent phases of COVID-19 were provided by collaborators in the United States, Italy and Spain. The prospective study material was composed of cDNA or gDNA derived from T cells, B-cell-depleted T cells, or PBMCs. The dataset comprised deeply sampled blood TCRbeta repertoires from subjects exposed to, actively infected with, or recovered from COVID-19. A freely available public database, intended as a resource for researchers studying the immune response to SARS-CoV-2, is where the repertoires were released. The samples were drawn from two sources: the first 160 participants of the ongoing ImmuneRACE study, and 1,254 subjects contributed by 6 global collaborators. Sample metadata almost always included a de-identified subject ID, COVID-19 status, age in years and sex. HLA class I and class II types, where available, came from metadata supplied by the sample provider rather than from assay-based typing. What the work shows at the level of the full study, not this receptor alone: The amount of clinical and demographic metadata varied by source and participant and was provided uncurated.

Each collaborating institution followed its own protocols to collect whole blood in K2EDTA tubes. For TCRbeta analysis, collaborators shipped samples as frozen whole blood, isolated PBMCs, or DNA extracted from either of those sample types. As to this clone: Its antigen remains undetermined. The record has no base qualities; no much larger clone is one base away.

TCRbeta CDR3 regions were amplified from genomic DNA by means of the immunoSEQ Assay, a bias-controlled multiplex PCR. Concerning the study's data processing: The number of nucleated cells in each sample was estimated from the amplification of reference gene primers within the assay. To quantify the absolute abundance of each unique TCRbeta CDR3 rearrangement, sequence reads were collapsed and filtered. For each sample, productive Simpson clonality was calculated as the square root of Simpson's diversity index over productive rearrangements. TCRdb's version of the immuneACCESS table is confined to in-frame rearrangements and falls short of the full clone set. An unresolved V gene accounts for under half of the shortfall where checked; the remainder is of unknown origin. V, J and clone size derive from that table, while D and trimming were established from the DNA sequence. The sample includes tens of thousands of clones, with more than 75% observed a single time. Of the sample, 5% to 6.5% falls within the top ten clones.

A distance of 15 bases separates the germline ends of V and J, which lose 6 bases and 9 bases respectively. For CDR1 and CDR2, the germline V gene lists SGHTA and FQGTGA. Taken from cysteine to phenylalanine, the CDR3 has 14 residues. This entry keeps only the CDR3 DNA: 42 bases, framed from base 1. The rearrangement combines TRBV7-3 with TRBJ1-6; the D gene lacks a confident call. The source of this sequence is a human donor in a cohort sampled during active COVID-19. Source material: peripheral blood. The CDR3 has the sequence CASRNLLGSSPLHF. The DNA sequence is TGTGCCAGCAGAAACTTACTAGGCAGTTCACCCCTCCACTTT.